The 25 T cell receptor beta chains below were found in one sample sequenced in a study of shared clonotypes between healthy human individuals. Profiling relied on immunoSEQ multiplex PCR, and the TCRdb table lists in-frame clones only, not all of them. The sample has around 2.1 million clones, more than 90% seen once. The sequencing input was naive CD4+ T cells sorted from blood. The subset was: CD45RA+ positively selected. All receptors come from a man aged 18 to 30 in good health.

This clone was observed a single time. This chain connects TRBV7-9 to TRBJ1-5, with D unclear. The length of the CDR3 is 13 residues. V dropped 5 bases and J dropped 7 bases, with 12 bases sitting between them. CDR1 and CDR2 (germline): SEHNR, FQNEAQ (reference sequence). In DNA form, the CDR3 reads TGTGCCAGCAGCCTTTCCGGGGTCCAGCCCCAGCATTTT. Its protein product is CASSLSGVQPQHF. The full variable domain, with the rest looked up from reference TRBV7-9 and TRBJ1-5, is DTGVSQNPRHKITKRGQNVTFRCDPISEHNRLYWYRQTLGQGPEFLTYFQNEAQLEKSRLLSDRFSAERPKGSFSTLEIQRTEQGDSAMYLCASSLSGVQPQHFGDGTRLSIL.

The J gene is TRBJ1-2, the V gene TRBV7-9; D uncertain. This CDR3 is built from 14 residues. Germline V gene data show CDR1 as SEHNR and CDR2 as FQNEAQ (reference sequence). V lost 3 bases, J lost 2 bases, and 10 bases lay in between. The CDR3 reads CASSLSGSNYGYTF. The DNA of the CDR3 is TGTGCCAGCAGCTTGTCAGGCTCAAACTATGGCTACACCTTC.

This sequence joins TRBV9 and TRBJ1-2, with TRBD1 as a possible D gene (5 bases). Germline values: CDR1 SGDLS, CDR2 YYNGEE. Trimming took 0 bases from V and 5 from J, leaving 14 bases between them. This CDR3 is built from 15 residues. The CDR3 sequence: CASSVGGDWKYGYTF. Here the CDR3 DNA reads TGTGCCAGCAGCGTAGGAGGGGATTGGAAGTATGGCTACACCTTC. Variable domain in full (rest from reference TRBV9 and TRBJ1-2): DSGVTQTPKHLITATGQRVTLRCSPRSGDLSVYWYQQSLDQGLQFLIQYYNGEERAKGNILERFSAQQFPDLHSELNLSSLELGDSALYFCASSVGGDWKYGYTFGSGTRLTVV.

The chain employs TRBV12-5 and TRBJ1-3; 7 bases agree with TRBD1. This CDR3 is built from 16 residues. Losses at the gene ends were 6 bases for V and 2 bases for J; bases not matched to a gene: 10. Germline V gene data show CDR1 as LGHNT and CDR2 as FRNRAP. CDR3 protein: CASGKRQGATGNTIYF. DNA of the CDR3: TGTGCTAGTGGAAAGCGACAGGGAGCGACTGGAAACACCATATATTTT. Supplemented by reference TRBV12-5 and TRBJ1-3, the full variable domain reads DARVTQTPRHKVTEMGQEVTMRCQPILGHNTVFWYRQTMMQGLELLAYFRNRAPLDDSGMPKDRFSAEMPDATLATLKIQPSEPRDSAVYFCASGKRQGATGNTIYFGEGSWLTVV.

The chain combines TRBV5-1 with TRBJ1-6; possible D gene TRBD1, 5 bases. The CDR3 is made up of 18 amino acids. Trimming stripped 3 bases from V and 0 bases from J, with 16 bases between. Germline V gene data show CDR1 as SGHRS and CDR2 as YFSETQ. The CDR3 DNA follows: TGCGCCAGCAGCTCCGGAGGGGCCTCAAGCTCCTATAATTCACCCCTCCACTTT. The encoded protein is CASSSGGASSSYNSPLHF.

The genes are TRBV6-1 and TRBJ2-2; D uncertain. The V gene lost 1 base and the J gene lost 6 bases, with 12 bases spanning the gap. The CDR3 is 15 amino acids. Germline values: CDR1 MNHNS, CDR2 SASEGT. DNA of the CDR3: TGTGCCAGCAGTGAAGGCCCCGGGTACGCCGGGGAGCTGTTTTTT. Translated, it gives CASSEGPGYAGELFF.

This chain links TRBV7-9 with TRBJ2-3; D might be TRBD1 (6 bases). Trimming took 2 bases from V and 1 from J, leaving 10 bases between them. The CDR3 loop spans 15 amino acids. Per the germline V gene, CDR1 is SEHNR and CDR2 is FQNEAQ (reference sequence). DNA of the CDR3: TGTGCCAGCAGCTTATCGCAGGGGCGCACAGATACGCAGTATTTT. Protein: CASSLSQGRTDTQYF.

V gene TRBV5-1 combines with J gene TRBJ2-3; D is undetermined. The CDR3 spans 16 residues. Looked up from germline, CDR1 is SGHRS and CDR2 is YFSETQ. Deletions cut 5 bases from V and 0 bases from J, with 16 bases between. The CDR3 is CASSPSQSSSTDTQYF. CDR3 bases: TGCGCCAGCAGTCCCTCCCAGTCATCGAGCACAGATACGCAGTATTTT.

The V call is TRBV19, the J call TRBJ2-2; D unclear. CDR3 size: 15 residues. CDR1 and CDR2 from the germline V gene are LNHDA and SQIVND (reference sequence). V was cut by 2 bases and J by 3 bases, with 10 bases left in between. CDR3 bases: TGTGCCAGTAGTATAAGAAGGGTAGACACCGGGGAGCTGTTTTTT. Translating it yields CASSIRRVDTGELFF.

The chain combines TRBV5-1 with TRBJ1-3, with D possibly being TRBD1 (6 bases). V was shortened by 2 bases and J by 8 bases, with 17 bases between the two germline ends. There are 15 residues in the CDR3. CDR1 is SGHRS, CDR2 YFSETQ, per germline. The CDR3 sequence: CASSLMGTRGDTIYF. The CDR3 DNA is TGCGCCAGCAGCTTAATGGGGACACGCGGCGACACCATATATTTT.

V gene TRBV6-4 combines with J gene TRBJ1-2, with 9 bases matching TRBD1. The ends lost 6 bases at V and 7 bases at J; junction bases unmatched: 12. This CDR3 is built from 15 residues. The V gene's germline CDR1 is MRHNA and CDR2 SNTAGT. CDR3 in DNA: TGTGCCAGCAGACCCACCGGGACAGGGTTAACTGGCTACACCTTC. Residues: CASRPTGTGLTGYTF.

This sequence joins TRBV2 and TRBJ2-3; no reliable D call. Deletions cut 7 bases from V and 5 bases from J, with 4 bases between. The CDR3 spans 10 residues. The V gene's germline CDR1 is SNHLY and CDR2 FYNNEI. The CDR3 nucleotides read TGTGCCAGCATTAGAGATACGCAGTATTTT. It is translated as CASIRDTQYF.

A note on this clone: The CDR3 does not end in the conserved phenylalanine or tryptophan, so this is likely a read error. No DNA is shown, since the ends of the CDR3 on it are uncertain; the CDR3 is the one TCRdb lists. The chain employs TRBV14 and TRBJ2-7; no check of the table's D call, TRBD2, against the DNA was made. The CDR3 is made up of 17 amino acids, end residues included. Germline CDR1 and CDR2: SGHDN and FVKESK. CDR3 region: CASSLEGAECPPTVDPL.

The chain recombines TRBV6-5 with TRBJ2-3; D gene unclear. CDR1 and CDR2 (germline): MNHEY, SVGAGI. This CDR3 has 14 residues. V lost 4 bases to trimming and J lost 0 bases, with 8 bases between them. The CDR3, as DNA: TGTGCCAGCAGTTTCTCGACTAGCACAGATACGCAGTATTTT. Encoded protein: CASSFSTSTDTQYF.

This chain uses TRBV7-2 with TRBJ1-2, with TRBD1 matching over 8 bases. CDR1 and CDR2 from the germline V gene are SGHTA and FQGNSA. The CDR3 loop spans 16 amino acids. The V segment lost 3 bases and the J segment 2 bases; nucleotides outside the gene matches: 8. As DNA, the CDR3 is TGTGCCAGCAGCTTGACAGGGGTATCCCAAAACTATGGCTACACCTTC. This translates into CASSLTGVSQNYGYTF.

As concerns this clone: Other DNA sequences in the same sample also yield this CDR3. The chain links TRBV2 to TRBJ1-1, with D tentatively TRBD1 (5 bases). V gave up 5 bases and J gave up 1 base, with 8 bases separating them. CDR3 length: 13 amino acids. Germline V gene data show CDR1 as SNHLY and CDR2 as FYNNEI. CDR3 bases: TGTGCCAGCAGTCCGACAGAGAACACTGAAGCTTTCTTT. Its translation: CASSPTENTEAFF. Complete variable domain (other parts from reference TRBV2 and TRBJ1-1): EPEVTQTPSHQVTQMGQEVILRCVPISNHLYFYWYRQILGQKVEFLVSFYNNEISEKSEIFDDQFSVERPDGSNFTLKIRSTKLEDSAMYFCASSPTENTEAFFGQGTRLTVV.

The chain links TRBV4-2 to TRBJ2-2, with D perhaps matching TRBD1 or TRBD2 (5 bases each). The CDR3 has 15 amino acids. Germline values: CDR1 LGHNA, CDR2 YNFKEQ. The V and J ends lost 1 base and 4 bases respectively, with 10 bases between them. The CDR3 region is CASSQVGVGTGELFF. Here the CDR3 DNA reads TGTGCCAGCAGCCAAGTGGGGGTTGGCACCGGGGAGCTGTTTTTT.

The CDR3 here is CAWSGPGQPMNQPQHF. CDR3 sequence (DNA): TGTGCCTGGAGTGGCCCGGGACAGCCTATGAATCAGCCCCAGCATTTT. The chain recombines TRBV30 with TRBJ1-5; 7 bases line up with TRBD1. V shed 1 base and J 4 bases; nucleotides not matched to a gene: 10. CDR1 is GTSNPN, CDR2 SVGIG, per germline (reference sequence). This CDR3 has 16 residues.

Worth noting for this clone: The same CDR3 can be traced to other DNA sequences in this sample. The chain recombines TRBV5-1 with TRBJ2-5; D is uncertain. CDR3 length equals 14 residues. Germline-derived CDR1 and CDR2 are SGHRS and YFSETQ. Trimming stripped 0 bases from V and 4 bases from J, with 10 bases between. The CDR3 here is CASSLAQIGETQYF. The CDR3 DNA reads as TGCGCCAGCAGCTTGGCCCAGATTGGAGAGACCCAGTACTTC. Full variable domain (remainder filled in from reference TRBV5-1 and TRBJ2-5): KAGVTQTPRYLIKTRGQQVTLSCSPISGHRSVSWYQQTPGQGLQFLFEYFSETQRNKGNFPGRFSGRQFSNSRSEMNVSTLELGDSALYLCASSLAQIGETQYFGPGTRLLVL.

The J gene is TRBJ2-7, the V gene TRBV7-2; 11 nucleotides agree with TRBD2. The length of the CDR3 is 16 residues. In germline, CDR1 is SGHTA, CDR2 FQGNSA. V dropped 1 base and J dropped 8; count of bases not matched to a gene: 10. The CDR3 sequence is CASSLGIAGGFGQQYF. The DNA for the CDR3 is TGTGCCAGCAGCTTAGGGATAGCGGGAGGGTTTGGCCAGCAGTACTTC.

The rearrangement links TRBV7-2 to TRBJ2-7; D remains unclear. Germline V gene sequence: CDR1 SGHTA, CDR2 FQGNSA. V was clipped by 3 bases and J by 6 bases, with 9 bases between them. The CDR3 length is 12 residues. CDR3 nucleotides: TGTGCCAGCAGCTTGACCCTCTCCGAGCAGTACTTC. Its protein is CASSLTLSEQYF.

The chain couples TRBV28 to TRBJ1-2, with D possibly matching TRBD1 (5 bases). The germline V and J ends were trimmed by 5 bases and 6 bases, with 16 bases remaining between them. The CDR3 is 14 residues long. CDR1 MDHEN and CDR2 SYDVKM come from the germline V gene. For the CDR3, the DNA is TGTGCCAGCAGTCCCTATACCGAGGGGAATGGCTACACCTTC. Amino acids: CASSPYTEGNGYTF.

The chain has TRBV15 and TRBJ2-7, with 11 bases lining up with TRBD2. The V and J ends lost 0 bases and 0 bases, in that order; junction bases with no gene match: 10. CDR3 length: 19 residues. Germline V gene data show CDR1 as LNHNV and CDR2 as YYDKDF (reference sequence). The CDR3 nucleotides are TGTGCCACCAGCAGAGATGGGAGACCGGGACTAGCGGCCTCCTACGAGCAGTACTTC. Translation: CATSRDGRPGLAASYEQYF.

This rearrangement joins TRBV6-5 to TRBJ2-3; no reliable D call. The CDR3 runs 16 residues. Deletions cut 4 bases from V and 0 bases from J, with 14 bases between. Per germline, CDR1 MNHEY and CDR2 SVGAGI. In nucleotides, the CDR3 is TGTGCCAGCAGTTCCCTCCAAGGCCGAAGCACAGATACGCAGTATTTT. Protein sequence: CASSSLQGRSTDTQYF.

The rearrangement uses TRBV6-6 and TRBJ1-1; D ambiguous. V dropped 4 bases and J dropped 1 base, with 10 bases sitting between them. Germline values: CDR1 MNHNY, CDR2 SVGAGI (reference sequence). There are 14 residues in the CDR3. CDR3 in amino acids: CASSSGRANTEAFF. For the CDR3, the DNA is TGTGCCAGCAGTTCAGGTCGCGCGAACACTGAAGCTTTCTTT.